This T cell receptor beta chain is drawn from a study of blood T cell repertoires in COVID-19. The wider study: Specimens from acute and convalescent COVID-19 originated in the United States, Italy and Spain. The cDNA or gDNA used as material had been derived from T cells, B-cell-depleted T cells, or PBMCs.

A few counts support this clone. V dropped 5 bases and J dropped 2; count of bases not matched to a gene: 11. Germline V gives CDR1 SGHVS, CDR2 FNYEAQ. CDR3 length: 19 residues. Authors' analysis steps: Amplifying reference gene primers gave estimates of nucleated cell counts. Profiling relied on immunoSEQ multiplex PCR, and the TCRdb table lists in-frame clones only, not all of them. D and trimming come from the DNA, and the V and J calls and clone size come from that table. The sample records roughly 80,000 clones, around 80% being singletons. The chain couples TRBV7-6 to TRBJ2-3, with 15 bases aligning to TRBD2. This sequence originates from a human donor in a cohort sampled during active COVID-19. Sequencing used peripheral blood. The CDR3 DNA is TGTGCCAGCAGCCGAGGACTAGCGGGGGGGCAACCATTCACAGATACGCAGTATTTT. This translates into CASSRGLAGGQPFTDTQYF.